The 17 T cell receptor beta chains given below trace back to one sample, sequenced in a study of neurological immune-mediated disorders. Regarding time point: longitudinal time-point 2. Via MiXCR, TCRdb re-called the 5' RACE reads, giving one row per CDR3 protein. The sample consists of under 50,000 distinct CDR3 sequences, roughly 13% of them appearing once. Material: PBMCs. The receptor set was obtained from a male donor with HTLV-1-associated myelopathy (HAM/TSP).

This clonotype was seen many times. The rearrangement joins TRBV7-2 to TRBJ1-6; no clear D. The germline V and J ends were trimmed by 8 bases and 2 bases, with 13 bases remaining between them. The CDR3 spans 15 residues. Per germline, CDR1 SGHTA and CDR2 FQGNSA. The CDR3 sequence is CASRLDRAYNSPLHF. DNA for the CDR3: TGTGCCAGCCGGCTAGACCGGGCCTATAATTCACCCCTCCACTTT.

On this clonotype: A much larger clone lies one base from this, so it may be a read error. The chain is built from TRBV5-1 and TRBJ2-5; unclear D gene. Germline V gives CDR1 SGHRS, CDR2 YFSETQ. The CDR3 runs 13 residues. The CDR3 spells CSSSSIVGETQYF. Here the CDR3 DNA reads TGCTCCAGCAGCTCTATTGTGGGAGAGACCCAGTACTTC.

There are many counts of this clonotype. CDR3 sequence: CASSEYHGLDTQYF. The CDR3, as DNA: TGTGCCAGCAGTGAATATCATGGGTTAGATACGCAGTATTTT. The gene calls are TRBV6-1 and TRBJ2-3; D gene unclear. In germline, CDR1 is MNHNS, CDR2 SASEGT. V was trimmed by 2 bases and J by 5 bases, leaving 11 bases between them. This CDR3 is built from 14 residues.

This clonotype was observed many times. The V gene is TRBV20-1, the J gene TRBJ2-2; the match to TRBD1 covers 12 bases. This CDR3 region has 17 residues. After removal of 0 bases from V and 6 bases from J, the junction contained 8 bases not matched to a gene. Germline CDR1 is DFQATT and CDR2 is SNEGSKA (reference sequence). CDR3 sequence reads: CSARDWTGTGGPGELFF. CDR3 DNA: TGCAGTGCTAGAGATTGGACCGGGACAGGGGGCCCCGGGGAGCTGTTTTTT.

As concerns this clonotype: This sequence may be a read error, since a much larger clone differs from it by one base. The chain combines TRBV6-6 with TRBJ2-7; D uncertain. V dropped 5 bases and J dropped 5 bases, with 13 bases sitting between them. CDR3 length: 13 amino acids. Germline V lookup: CDR1 MNHNY, CDR2 SVGAGI (reference sequence). The CDR3 sequence: CASSQDRTNEQYF. CDR3 nucleotide sequence: TGTGCCAGCAGTCAAGACCGTACCAACGAGCAGTACTTC.

This clonotype was counted at least ten times. This sequence joins TRBV7-8 and TRBJ1-6, with 9 nucleotides matching TRBD1. This CDR3 has 16 residues. V lost 3 bases, J lost 6 bases, and 6 bases stayed unmatched. CDR1 is SGHVS, CDR2 FQNEAQ, per germline. The CDR3 nucleotides read TGTGCCAGCAGCTTTTCTCACAGGGGGCGTAATTCACCCCTCCACTTT. Translating gives CASSFSHRGRNSPLHF.

Only a few counts were recorded for this clonotype. CDR3: CSARDLRVSTDTQYF. Here the CDR3 DNA reads TGCAGTGCTAGAGATTTGAGGGTGAGCACAGATACGCAGTATTTT. The rearrangement links TRBV20-1 to TRBJ2-3, with a weak D call TRBD2 (5 bases). The germline gives CDR1 DFQATT, CDR2 SNEGSKA (reference sequence). V lost 0 bases and J 0 bases, leaving 10 bases between the germline ends. This CDR3 contains 15 residues.

This clonotype was recorded at least ten times. The rearrangement joins TRBV5-1 to TRBJ1-4; 7 positions agree with TRBD1. This CDR3 contains 14 residues. In germline, CDR1 is SGHRS, CDR2 YFSETQ. Trimming removed 0 bases from V and 6 bases from J; junction bases left unmatched: 2. CDR3 coding DNA: TGCGCCAGCAGCTTGGGGCAGGGGGATGAAAAACTGTTTTTT. The encoded protein is CASSLGQGDEKLFF.

Only one count was recorded for this clonotype. A much bigger clone sits one base away, suggesting this may be a read error. The rearrangement links TRBV20-1 to TRBJ2-3; TRBD2 matches at 9 bases. Per germline, CDR1 DFQATT and CDR2 SNEGSKA (reference sequence). This CDR3 spans 14 amino acids. The trim removed 2 bases at V and 4 bases at J, leaving 4 bases unmatched. The CDR3 protein is CSARYCGGADTQYF. CDR3 nucleotides: TGCAGTGCTAGATACTGCGGGGGGGCAGATACGCAGTATTTT.

This clonotype came up many times. This clone may be a read error of a much larger clone one base away. This chain joins TRBV6-6 and TRBJ1-1; TRBD1 is a possible D gene (5 bases). Germline-derived CDR1 and CDR2 are MNHNY and SVGAGI (reference sequence). This CDR3 spans 16 amino acids. The CDR3 DNA reads as TGTGCCAACAGTTACCCCTCCGGGGGAAAGGGCACTGAAGCTTTCTTT. This sequence encodes CANSYPSGGKGTEAFF.

This clonotype was recorded many times. The chain links TRBV5-1 to TRBJ2-1; 9 bases fit TRBD2. J was trimmed by 0 bases and V by 4 bases; bases with no gene match: 2. The length of the CDR3 is 15 residues. Germline CDR1 is SGHRS and CDR2 is YFSETQ. The CDR3 protein is CASSRGGASYNEQFF. As DNA, the CDR3 is TGCGCCAGCAGCCGCGGGGGGGCCTCCTACAATGAGCAGTTCTTC. Full variable domain (remainder filled in from reference TRBV5-1 and TRBJ2-1): KAGVTQTPRYLIKTRGQQVTLSCSPISGHRSVSWYQQTPGQGLQFLFEYFSETQRNKGNFPGRFSGRQFSNSRSEMNVSTLELGDSALYLCASSRGGASYNEQFFGPGTRLTVL.

This clonotype was recorded many times. The chain carries TRBV5-1 and TRBJ2-1; D not resolved. V was trimmed by 0 bases and J by 4 bases, leaving 11 bases between them. Germline V CDR1 and CDR2: SGHRS, YFSETQ. This CDR3 has 15 residues. The CDR3 loop reads CASSLDGVPYNEQFF. In DNA, the CDR3 is TGCGCCAGCAGCTTGGATGGGGTCCCTTACAATGAGCAGTTCTTC.

At least ten counts were recorded for this clonotype. The chain couples TRBV7-2 to TRBJ2-7, with 10 bases aligning to TRBD2. This CDR3 is built from 15 residues. The germline V gene encodes CDR1 SGHTA and CDR2 FQGNSA. The V and J ends lost 5 bases and 3 bases, in that order; junction bases with no gene match: 7. As DNA, the CDR3 is TGTGCCAGCAGCAGAATAGCGGGGGGACTCTACGAGCAGTACTTC. Translation gives CASSRIAGGLYEQYF.

This clonotype came up many times. CDR3 loop: CATSTLSGRSSETQYF. CDR3 sequence (DNA): TGTGCCACCAGCACACTCTCGGGACGGAGCAGTGAGACCCAGTACTTC. This sequence joins TRBV15 and TRBJ2-5; D may be TRBD1 or TRBD2 (5 bases each). The CDR3 extends over 16 amino acids. Trimming took 4 bases from V and 5 from J, leaving 20 bases between them. Per the germline V gene, CDR1 is LNHNV and CDR2 is YYDKDF (reference sequence).

This clonotype was seen at least ten times. The V and J genes are TRBV6-4 and TRBJ2-2; D unresolved. The V gene's germline CDR1 is MRHNA and CDR2 SNTAGT. This CDR3 has 14 amino acids. Trimming left V 3 bases short and J 2 bases short, with 7 bases between. The CDR3 region is CASSEQQNTGELFF. The DNA of the CDR3 is TGTGCCAGCAGTGAGCAGCAAAACACCGGGGAGCTGTTTTTT.

This clonotype occurred many times. The chain combines TRBV7-2 with TRBJ1-1; TRBD1 matches 7 bases. Germline CDR1 is SGHTA and CDR2 is FQGNSA. The CDR3 extends over 14 amino acids. Trimming removed 5 bases from V and 5 bases from J; junction bases left unmatched: 8. The CDR3 sequence: CASSPEGAGTEAFF. The CDR3 DNA is TGTGCCAGCAGCCCGGAGGGGGCAGGAACTGAAGCTTTCTTT.

The rearrangement links TRBV5-6 to TRBJ2-2; maybe TRBD2 (6 bases). CDR1 and CDR2 (germline): SGHDT, YYEEEE. This CDR3 is built from 14 residues. The CDR3: CESRHSGVTGELFF. The DNA for the CDR3 is TGTGAAAGCAGGCATAGCGGAGTCACCGGGGAGCTGTTTTTT.